This T cell receptor (beta chain) was sequenced in a study of blood T cell repertoires in COVID-19 (dated by TCRdb to about 2020). Study-level background: Samples from collaborators originated in the United States, Italy and Spain and spanned both the acute and convalescent phases of COVID-19. The material from the prospective study consisted of cDNA or gDNA derived from T cells, B-cell-depleted T cells, or PBMCs. Deeply sampled blood TCRbeta repertoires from subjects exposed to, actively infected with, or recovered from COVID-19 were included in the dataset. The repertoires were made available in a free public database intended to serve as a resource for research on the immune response to SARS-CoV-2. The samples were drawn from the first 160 participants of the ongoing ImmuneRACE study and from over a thousand subjects provided by 6 global collaborators. Sample metadata almost always included a de-identified subject ID, COVID-19 status, age in years and sex. Where available, HLA class I and class II types were obtained from metadata supplied by the sample provider rather than from assay-based typing.

Remarks on this clone: The specificity of this receptor is unknown. Base qualities are missing; no much larger clone stands one base away.

The immunoSEQ Assay, a bias-controlled multiplex PCR, was used to amplify TCRbeta CDR3 regions from genomic DNA. Turning to the authors' computational methods: Nucleated cell counts per sample were estimated from amplification of reference gene primers within the assay. To quantify the absolute abundance of each unique TCRbeta CDR3 rearrangement, sequence reads were collapsed and filtered. For each sample, productive Simpson clonality was calculated as the square root of Simpson's diversity index over productive rearrangements. TCRdb holds this immuneACCESS table with in-frame rearrangements only. Some clones are missing; in checked studies, unresolved V genes explain under half, and the rest has no known cause. V and J calls and clone size are as listed in that table; D and trimming were resolved from the DNA. The sample records about 280,000 clones, just under 90% of which are singletons. Together, the top ten hold 1.9% of the sample.

Participants in the prospective study were enrolled through a virtual design, were aged roughly 18 to 95 years, and lived in approximately 25 United States geographic areas. Cohort assignment in the prospective study relied on participant-reported clinical history from a screening survey and a study questionnaire. For ImmuneRACE Cohort 3, a participant was defined as recovered based on two consecutive negative NP/OP PCR tests, clearance by a healthcare professional, or resolution of symptoms. In the prospective study, whole blood, serum and a nasopharyngeal or oropharyngeal swab were collected from each participant by mobile phlebotomists. Additional blood draws and questionnaires over an approximately two-month period could optionally be provided by prospective study participants. Blood samples from the prospective study were shipped frozen or at room temperature prior to DNA extraction. Broader findings and caveats from the paper: Clinical and demographic metadata were provided uncurated, with the amount varying by source and participant.

CDR1 is given as MGHDK and CDR2 as SYGVNS, both from the germline V gene. V is reduced by 6 bases and J by 7 bases, leaving a spacing of 16 bases between them. From the cysteine up to the phenylalanine, the CDR3 has a length of 15 residues. Here the CDR3 DNA is all that survives: 45 bases in frame from base 1. Specimen: PBMCs or T cells enriched from blood (not recorded which). The receptor comes from a woman in her sixties or seventies who had recovered from COVID-19. In this chain, TRBV25-1 is recombined with TRBJ1-6; the D gene is possibly TRBD1, with 6 bases matching. In nucleotide form, the sequence is TGTGCCAGCAGCCTGGCGCAGGGGCCAAATTCACCCCTCCACTTT. Translated, this is CASSLAQGPNSPLHF.